Described below is a single T cell receptor beta chain sequence and its context. Its matching antigen is unknown. The use of a sample-barcoded 5' primer and a J-beta primer mix characterized a second PCR of about 7 to 12 cycles. MiXCR, applied by TCRdb to the 5' RACE reads, yields one record per CDR3 protein. The sample lists around 1,500,000 distinct CDR3 sequences; approximately 40% were seen once. This entry belongs to a study of blood T cells in healthy people across ages. Peripheral blood from each donor was collected in a volume of 8.5 to 10 milliliters. The germline gives CDR1 MGHRA, CDR2 YSYEKL. The CDR3 runs 15 residues. The V segment lost 5 bases and the J segment 5 bases; nucleotides outside the gene matches: 9. Study results and caveats: Naive CD4+ cell counts and diversity both ran higher in long-lived than in aged donors.

This chain uses TRBV4-1 with TRBJ2-1, with TRBD1 matching 7 bases. Sequencing used blood. The receptor's source is a woman aged 18-35 years in good health. This CDR3 reads CASSESRTGDNEQFF. The DNA of the CDR3 is TGCGCCAGCAGCGAATCTAGAACAGGGGACAATGAGCAGTTCTTC.